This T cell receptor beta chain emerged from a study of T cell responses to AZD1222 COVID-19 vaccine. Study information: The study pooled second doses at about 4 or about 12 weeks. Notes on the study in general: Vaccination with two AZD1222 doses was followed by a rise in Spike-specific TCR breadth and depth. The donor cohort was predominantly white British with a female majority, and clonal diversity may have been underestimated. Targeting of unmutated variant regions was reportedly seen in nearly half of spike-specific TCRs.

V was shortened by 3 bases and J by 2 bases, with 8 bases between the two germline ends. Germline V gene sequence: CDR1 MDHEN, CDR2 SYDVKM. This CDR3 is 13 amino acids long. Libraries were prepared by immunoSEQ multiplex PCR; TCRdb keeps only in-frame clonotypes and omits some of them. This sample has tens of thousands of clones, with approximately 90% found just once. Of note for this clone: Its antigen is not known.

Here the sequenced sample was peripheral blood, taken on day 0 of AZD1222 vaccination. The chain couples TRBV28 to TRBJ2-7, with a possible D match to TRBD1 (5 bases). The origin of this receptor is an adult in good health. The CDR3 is CASSLTAPYEQYF. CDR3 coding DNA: TGTGCCAGCAGTTTGACAGCCCCCTACGAGCAGTACTTC.